The TCR beta chain under discussion was sequenced for a study of T cell repertoires in cytomegalovirus infection. Whole-study context: Well-studied HLA-B-restricted epitopes and recently identified HLA-C-restricted epitopes of CMV were both used in the study. Indicated by public TCR beta signatures were CMV infection and matching HLA type.

Germline values: CDR1 LNHDA, CDR2 SQIVND (reference sequence). CDR3 size: 13 residues. Trimming cost V 6 bases and J 0 bases, with 6 bases left between them. TCRdb itself ran the reads through MiXCR, one entry per CDR3 protein. The table lists roughly 920,000 distinct CDR3 sequences, around 30% of them singletons. Study-level results: Within the response measured ex vivo, HLA-C-restricted CMV-specific TCR beta clonotypes were dominant. Cumulated frequencies of public TCR beta families served to identify carriers of CMV plus the relevant HLA.

This clonotype was picked up a small number of times. What it recognizes is unknown. The chain links TRBV19 to TRBJ2-1; D not certain. This TCR derives from a human donor in good health (CMV status not recorded). Some clones in this sample may be carry-over from other donors' samples. Sequencing was performed on cultured CD8+ T cells from PBMCs, taken from culture after CMV antigen stimulation. CDR3 in DNA: TGTGCCAGTAGGGAAAGCTCCTACAATGAGCAGTTCTTC. Its protein is CASRESSYNEQFF.